This T cell receptor beta chain was retrieved from a study of cytomegalovirus exposure and HLA in healthy donors. The PCR made use of 60 Vbeta and 13 Jbeta primers. Sequenced by immunoSEQ multiplex PCR; TCRdb stores in-frame clones only, minus some. The sample yields over 110,000 clones, about 84% seen once. Study-level points and caveats: Productive status was seen about 90% or about 30% of the time for most TCR beta V segments in an earlier analysis.

Trimming cost V 5 bases and J 6 bases, with 13 bases left between them. The CDR3 consists of 14 residues. Per germline, CDR1 SEHNR and CDR2 FQNEAQ (reference sequence). On this clone: The antigen is undetermined.

There were likely unrecorded immune exposures, though donors were nominally healthy when sampled. The chain couples TRBV7-9 to TRBJ2-2, with a weak D call TRBD2 (5 bases). This TCR was sampled from a woman aged 18-30 years in good health and CMV-seropositive. Sample: PBMCs. The DNA of the CDR3 is TGTGCCAGCAGCGTCTCGGGGATGGCCGGGGAGCTGTTTTTT. Its protein product is CASSVSGMAGELFF.